The clone carrying this T cell receptor beta chain was seen only once. This entry belongs to a study of blood T cell repertoires in COVID-19. Study-wide background: Specimens from acute and convalescent COVID-19 originated in the United States, Italy and Spain.

Measured with immunoSEQ multiplex PCR; TCRdb has only the in-frame clones, and not every one. The profile shows roughly 250,000 clones, 80% to 90% of them singletons. The participants were between roughly 18 and 100 years old and came from 24 US areas. Cohort allocation depended upon clinical history that participants reported. In Cohort 3, a recovered donor had either two negative PCRs, clearance, or symptom resolution. The CDR3 consists of 13 residues. Germline V gene sequence: CDR1 LNHDA, CDR2 SQIVND (reference sequence). The J segment lost 7 bases and the V segment lost 7 bases, leaving 7 bases of the junction unmatched.

Input material: PBMCs or T cells enriched from blood (not recorded which). This chain links TRBV19 with TRBJ1-5; TRBD1 agrees at 7 bases. This clonotype originated in a woman aged 45 to 65 who had recovered from COVID-19. The CDR3 DNA is TGTGCCAGTAATAAACAGGGGAACCAGCCCCAGCATTTT. Translated, it gives CASNKQGNQPQHF. Combining the CDR3 with reference TRBV19 and TRBJ1-5 gives the whole variable domain DGGITQSPKYLFRKEGQNVTLSCEQNLNHDAMYWYRQDPGQGLRLIYYSQIVNDFQKGDIAEGYSVSREKKESFPLTVTSAQKNPTAFYLCASNKQGNQPQHFGDGTRLSIL.